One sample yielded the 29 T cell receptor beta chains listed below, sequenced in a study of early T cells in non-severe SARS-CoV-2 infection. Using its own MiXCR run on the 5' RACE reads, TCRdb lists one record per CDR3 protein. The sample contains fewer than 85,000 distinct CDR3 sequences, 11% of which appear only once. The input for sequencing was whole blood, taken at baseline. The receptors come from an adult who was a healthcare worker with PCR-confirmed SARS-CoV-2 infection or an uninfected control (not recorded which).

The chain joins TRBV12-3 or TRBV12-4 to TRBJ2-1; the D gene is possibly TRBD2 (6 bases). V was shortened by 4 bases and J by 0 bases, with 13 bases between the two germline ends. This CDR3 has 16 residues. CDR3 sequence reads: CASSSHGGSSYNEQFF. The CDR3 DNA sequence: TGTGCCAGCAGTTCCCACGGGGGTAGCTCCTACAATGAGCAGTTCTTC.

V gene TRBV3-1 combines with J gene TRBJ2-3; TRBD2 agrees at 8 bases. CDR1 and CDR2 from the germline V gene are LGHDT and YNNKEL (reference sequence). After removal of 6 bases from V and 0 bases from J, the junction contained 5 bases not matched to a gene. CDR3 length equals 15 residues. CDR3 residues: CASSSSGRSTDTQYF. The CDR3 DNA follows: TGTGCCAGCAGTTCCAGCGGGAGAAGCACAGATACGCAGTATTTT.

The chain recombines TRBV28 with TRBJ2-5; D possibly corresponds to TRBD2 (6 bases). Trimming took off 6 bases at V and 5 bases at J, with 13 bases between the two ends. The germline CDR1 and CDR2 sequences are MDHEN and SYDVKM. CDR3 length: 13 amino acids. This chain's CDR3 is CASSRSSAETQYF. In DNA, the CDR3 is TGTGCCAGCAGCCGTTCTAGCGCGGAGACCCAGTACTTC.

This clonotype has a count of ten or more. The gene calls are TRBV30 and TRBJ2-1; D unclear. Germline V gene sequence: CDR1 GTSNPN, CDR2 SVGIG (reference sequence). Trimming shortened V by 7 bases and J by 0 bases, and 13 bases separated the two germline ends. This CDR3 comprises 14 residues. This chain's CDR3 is CASGGDLSYNEQFF. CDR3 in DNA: TGTGCCTCAGGTGGAGACCTCTCCTACAATGAGCAGTTCTTC.

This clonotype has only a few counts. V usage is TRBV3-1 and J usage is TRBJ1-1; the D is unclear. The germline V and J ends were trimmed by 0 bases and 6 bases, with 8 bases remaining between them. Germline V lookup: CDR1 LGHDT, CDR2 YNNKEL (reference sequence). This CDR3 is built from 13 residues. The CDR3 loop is CASSQESIPEAFF. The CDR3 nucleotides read TGTGCCAGCAGCCAAGAATCTATACCTGAAGCTTTCTTT.

CDR3 sequence (DNA): TGTGCCAGCAGTCCCCCCGGGACAGGGGGCTACGAGCAGTACTTC. Amino acid sequence: CASSPPGTGGYEQYF. The chain recombines TRBV12-3 or TRBV12-4 with TRBJ2-7; 11 bases line up with TRBD1. The length of the CDR3 is 15 residues. After removal of 5 bases from V and 3 bases from J, the junction contained 6 bases not matched to a gene.

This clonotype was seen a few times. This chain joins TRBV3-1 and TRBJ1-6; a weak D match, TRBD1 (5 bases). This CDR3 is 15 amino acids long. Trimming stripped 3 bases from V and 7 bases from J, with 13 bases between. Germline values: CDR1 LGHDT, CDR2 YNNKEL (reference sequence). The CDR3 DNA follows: TGTGCCAGCAGCCAGGGTTGGGGCGCGAATTCACCCCTCCACTTT. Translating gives CASSQGWGANSPLHF.

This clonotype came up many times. The CDR3 DNA follows: TGTGCCAGCAGTCCCGTTACAGGGTTTAACTATGGCTACACCTTC. It is translated as CASSPVTGFNYGYTF. The J gene is TRBJ1-2, the V gene TRBV12-3 or TRBV12-4, with a possible D match to TRBD1 (6 bases). The CDR3 loop spans 15 amino acids. Trimming pared 5 bases from V and 1 base from J, leaving 14 bases between.

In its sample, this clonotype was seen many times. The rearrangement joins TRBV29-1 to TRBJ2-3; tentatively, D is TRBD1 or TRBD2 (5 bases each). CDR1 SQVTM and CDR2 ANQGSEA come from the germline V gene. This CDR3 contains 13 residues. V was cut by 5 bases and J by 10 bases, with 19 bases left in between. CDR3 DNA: TGCAGCGTTATAGCAGGGAGCTCTGGTGCGCAGTATTTT. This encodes CSVIAGSSGAQYF.

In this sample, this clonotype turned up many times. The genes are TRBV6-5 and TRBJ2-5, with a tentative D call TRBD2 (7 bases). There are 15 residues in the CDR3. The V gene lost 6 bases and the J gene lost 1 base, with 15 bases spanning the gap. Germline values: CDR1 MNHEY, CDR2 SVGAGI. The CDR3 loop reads CASRERGAPQETQYF. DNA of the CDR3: TGTGCCAGCAGGGAACGGGGGGCACCCCAAGAGACCCAGTACTTC.

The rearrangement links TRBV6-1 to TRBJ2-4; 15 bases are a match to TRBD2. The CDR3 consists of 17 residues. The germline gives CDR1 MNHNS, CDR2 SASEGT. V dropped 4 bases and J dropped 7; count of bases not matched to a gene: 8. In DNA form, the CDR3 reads TGTGCCAGCAGTGTACGGACTAGCGGGGGGGCCGGGAACATTCAGTACTTC. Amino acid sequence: CASSVRTSGGAGNIQYF.

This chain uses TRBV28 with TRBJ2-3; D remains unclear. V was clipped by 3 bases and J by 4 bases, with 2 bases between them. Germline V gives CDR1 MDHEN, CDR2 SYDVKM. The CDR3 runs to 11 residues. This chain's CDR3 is CASSLPDTQYF. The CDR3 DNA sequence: TGTGCCAGCAGTTTGCCAGATACGCAGTATTTT.

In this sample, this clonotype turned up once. CDR3 region: CATRDGKETQYF. CDR3 bases: TGTGCCACCCGGGACGGTAAAGAGACCCAGTACTTC. This chain joins TRBV6-5 and TRBJ2-5; possibly TRBD1 or TRBD2 for D (5 bases each). V was clipped by 10 bases and J by 3 bases, with 12 bases between them. Germline-derived CDR1 and CDR2 are MNHEY and SVGAGI. This CDR3 spans 12 amino acids.

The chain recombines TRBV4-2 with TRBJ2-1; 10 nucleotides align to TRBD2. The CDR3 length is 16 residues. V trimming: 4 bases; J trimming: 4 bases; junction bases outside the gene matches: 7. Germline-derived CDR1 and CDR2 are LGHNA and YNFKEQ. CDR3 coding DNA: TGTGCCAGCAGCCCTGTACTAGCGGGGCAATACAATGAGCAGTTCTTC. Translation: CASSPVLAGQYNEQFF.

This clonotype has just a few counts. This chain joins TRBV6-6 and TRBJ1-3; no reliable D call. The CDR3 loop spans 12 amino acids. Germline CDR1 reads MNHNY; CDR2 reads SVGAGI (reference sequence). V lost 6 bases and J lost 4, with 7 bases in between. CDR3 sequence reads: CASSLEGNTIYF. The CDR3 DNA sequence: TGTGCCAGCAGCCTTGAGGGAAACACCATATATTTT.

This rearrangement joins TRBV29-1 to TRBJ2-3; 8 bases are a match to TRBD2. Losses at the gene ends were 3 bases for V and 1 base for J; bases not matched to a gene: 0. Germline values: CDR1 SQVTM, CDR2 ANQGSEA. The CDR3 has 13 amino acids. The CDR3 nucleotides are TGCAGCGTTGAGACTAGCGGCACAGATACGCAGTATTTT. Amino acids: CSVETSGTDTQYF.

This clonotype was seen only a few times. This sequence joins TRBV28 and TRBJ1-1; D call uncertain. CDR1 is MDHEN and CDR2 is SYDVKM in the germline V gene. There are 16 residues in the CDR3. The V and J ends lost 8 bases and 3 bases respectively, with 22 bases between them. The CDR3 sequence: CASYDTGNQGHTEAFF. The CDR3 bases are TGTGCCAGCTACGACACTGGCAACCAAGGTCACACTGAAGCTTTCTTT.

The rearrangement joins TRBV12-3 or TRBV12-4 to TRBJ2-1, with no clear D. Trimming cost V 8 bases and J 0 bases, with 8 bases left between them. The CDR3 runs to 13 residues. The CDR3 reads CASGQSSYNEQFF. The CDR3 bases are TGTGCCAGCGGGCAGAGCTCCTACAATGAGCAGTTCTTC.

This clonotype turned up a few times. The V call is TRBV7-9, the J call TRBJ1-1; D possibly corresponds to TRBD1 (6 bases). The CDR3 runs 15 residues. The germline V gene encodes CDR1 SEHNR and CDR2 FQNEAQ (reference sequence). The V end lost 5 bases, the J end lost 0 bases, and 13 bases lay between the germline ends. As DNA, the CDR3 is TGTGCCAGCAGCCCTGGAGGGGGACTGAACACTGAAGCTTTCTTT. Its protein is CASSPGGGLNTEAFF.

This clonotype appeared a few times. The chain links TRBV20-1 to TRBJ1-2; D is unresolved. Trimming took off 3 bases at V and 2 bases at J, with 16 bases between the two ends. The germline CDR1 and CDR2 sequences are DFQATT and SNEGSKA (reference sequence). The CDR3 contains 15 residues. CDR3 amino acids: CSASNPSKRNYGYTF. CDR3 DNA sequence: TGCAGTGCTAGCAATCCGAGTAAGAGGAACTATGGCTACACCTTC.

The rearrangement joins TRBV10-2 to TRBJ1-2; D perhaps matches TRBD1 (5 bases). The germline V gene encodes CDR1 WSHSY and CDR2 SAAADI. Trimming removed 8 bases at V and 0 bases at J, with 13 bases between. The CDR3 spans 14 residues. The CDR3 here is CASSPRETNYGYTF. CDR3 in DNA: TGCGCCAGCTCACCCAGGGAGACTAACTATGGCTACACCTTC.

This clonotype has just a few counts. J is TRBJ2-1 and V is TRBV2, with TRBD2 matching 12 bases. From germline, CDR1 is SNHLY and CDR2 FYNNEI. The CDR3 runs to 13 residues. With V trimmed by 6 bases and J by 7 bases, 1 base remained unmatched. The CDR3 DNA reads TGTGCCAGCAGGCTAGCGGGGGGGAATGAGCAGTTCTTC. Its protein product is CASRLAGGNEQFF.

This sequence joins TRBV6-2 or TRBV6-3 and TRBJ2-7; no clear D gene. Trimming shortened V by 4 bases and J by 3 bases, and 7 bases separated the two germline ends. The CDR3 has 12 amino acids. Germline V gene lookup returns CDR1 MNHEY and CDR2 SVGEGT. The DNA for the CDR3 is TGTGCCAGCAGTTTCCCGGGCTACGAGCAGTACTTC. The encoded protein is CASSFPGYEQYF.

CDR3 in amino acids: CSVVLGGTGAYEQYF. CDR3 nucleotides: TGCAGCGTTGTGTTAGGGGGGACAGGGGCCTACGAGCAGTACTTC. The chain is built from TRBV29-1 and TRBJ2-7; 10 nucleotides agree with TRBD1. Germline V gene sequence: CDR1 SQVTM, CDR2 ANQGSEA. With V trimmed by 4 bases and J by 2 bases, 8 bases remained unmatched. The CDR3 loop spans 15 amino acids.

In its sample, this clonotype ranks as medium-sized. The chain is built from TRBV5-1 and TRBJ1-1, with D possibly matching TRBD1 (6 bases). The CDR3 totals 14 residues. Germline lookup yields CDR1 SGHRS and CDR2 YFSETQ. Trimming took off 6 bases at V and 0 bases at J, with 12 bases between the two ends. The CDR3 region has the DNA TGCGCCAGCACCTCAGGGGTGATGAACACTGAAGCTTTCTTT. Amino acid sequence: CASTSGVMNTEAFF.

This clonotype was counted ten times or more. CDR3 region: CASSPASRTQYF. CDR3 nucleotides: TGTGCCAGCAGCCCTGCTTCGAGGACCCAGTACTTC. The genes are TRBV7-2 and TRBJ2-5; D remains unclear. Germline CDR1 reads SGHTA; CDR2 reads FQGNSA. The V and J ends lost 5 bases and 7 bases respectively, with 11 bases between them. The CDR3 length is 12 residues.

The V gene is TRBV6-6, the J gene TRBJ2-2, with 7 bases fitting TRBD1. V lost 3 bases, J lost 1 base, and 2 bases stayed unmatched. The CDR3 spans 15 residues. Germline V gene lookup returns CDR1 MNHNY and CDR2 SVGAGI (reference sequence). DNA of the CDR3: TGTGCCAGCAGTTATCGGGACAGGAACACCGGGGAGCTGTTTTTT. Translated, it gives CASSYRDRNTGELFF.

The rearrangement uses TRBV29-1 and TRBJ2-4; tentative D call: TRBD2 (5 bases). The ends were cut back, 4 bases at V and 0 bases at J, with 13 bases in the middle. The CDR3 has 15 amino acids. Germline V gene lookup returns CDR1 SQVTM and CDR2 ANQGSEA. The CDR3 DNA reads TGCAGCGTTGCCCATCGAGCGGTAGCCAAAAACATTCAGTACTTC. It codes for CSVAHRAVAKNIQYF. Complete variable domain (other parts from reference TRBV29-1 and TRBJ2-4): SAVISQKPSRDICQRGTSLTIQCQVDSQVTMMFWYRQQPGQSLTLIATANQGSEATYESGFVIDKFPISRPNLTFSTLTVSNMSPEDSSIYLCSVAHRAVAKNIQYFGAGTRLSVL.

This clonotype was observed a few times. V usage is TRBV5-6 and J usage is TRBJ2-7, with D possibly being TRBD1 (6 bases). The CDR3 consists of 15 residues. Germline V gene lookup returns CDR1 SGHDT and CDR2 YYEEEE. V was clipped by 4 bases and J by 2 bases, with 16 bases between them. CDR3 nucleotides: TGTGCCAGCAGCGGGGGACACATCTCGACCTACGAGCAGTACTTC. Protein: CASSGGHISTYEQYF.